This TCR beta chain appears in the sequencing data of a study of blood T cell repertoires in COVID-19. Study-wide context: Sites in the United States, Italy and Spain provided acute and convalescent COVID-19 samples.

The protocol was immunoSEQ multiplex PCR, while the TCRdb copy is restricted to in-frame clones and leaves out a portion. The repertoire holds more than 250,000 clones, with more than 85% as singletons. Deletions cut 5 bases from V and 2 bases from J, with 10 bases between. The CDR3 runs to 13 residues. Germline CDR1 and CDR2: MDHEN and SYDVKM. The chain joins TRBV28 to TRBJ2-7; maybe TRBD1 (6 bases). This TCR was sampled from a man younger than 35 with active or convalescent COVID-19. The sample taken for sequencing was peripheral blood. This chain's CDR3 is CASSDTGTYEQYF. CDR3 sequence (DNA): TGTGCCAGCAGTGATACAGGGACCTACGAGCAGTACTTC.